The clone carrying this T cell receptor (beta chain) occurred a few times. The CDR3 spans 14 residues. The V end lost 4 bases, the J end lost 1 base, and 9 bases lay between the germline ends. CDR1 is SNHLY, CDR2 FYNNEI, per germline. TCRdb re-derived calls from the RT-PCR reads in MiXCR, one entry per CDR3 protein. The sample includes hundreds of thousands of distinct CDR3 sequences, about 14% of them seen just once. The rearrangement uses TRBV2 and TRBJ2-3; D call uncertain. Sequenced material: memory CD4+ T cells from blood. The origin of this receptor is a female donor in good health, serving as a healthy control. The CDR3 sequence: CASSGPFRTDTQYF. The CDR3 DNA reads TGTGCCAGCAGTGGACCGTTTCGCACAGATACGCAGTATTTT.